Below are 17 T cell receptor beta chains sequenced from a single sample in a study of control samples from healthy donors and cancer patients (dated by TCRdb to 2018 to 2020). The library was obtained by the immunoSEQ multiplex PCR assay. TCRdb carries this immuneACCESS record with in-frame sequences only. Its versions omit some clonotypes, under half of them owing to an unresolved V gene in the studies checked, with the rest unexplained. A total of 140,000 or so clones appear in this sample, around 92% of them only once. The biggest ten clones account for under 4% of the sample. The sample taken for sequencing was blood. The receptors shown here come from a man between 25 and 39 years old in good health.

V usage is TRBV7-2 and J usage is TRBJ1-5; tentatively, D is TRBD1 (5 bases). V was trimmed by 1 base and J by 6 bases, leaving 16 bases between them. Germline values: CDR1 SGHTA, CDR2 FQGNSA. The CDR3 extends over 16 amino acids. CDR3 DNA sequence: TGTGCCAGCAGCTTAGAGGGGTGGGGACGAGGTCAGCCCCAGCATTTT. As protein: CASSLEGWGRGQPQHF.

This sequence joins TRBV7-9 and TRBJ2-1, with D uncertain. Germline values: CDR1 SEHNR, CDR2 FQNEAQ (reference sequence). CDR3 length: 13 residues. Trimming left V 1 base short and J 2 bases short, with 3 bases between. The CDR3 nucleotides read TGTGCCAGCAGCTTAGAGACCTACAATGAGCAGTTCTTC. Translation gives CASSLETYNEQFF.

By frequency in the sample, this clone is medium-sized. This chain joins TRBV28 and TRBJ1-3; 7 positions agree with TRBD1. Per the germline V gene, CDR1 is MDHEN and CDR2 is SYDVKM. The CDR3 totals 14 residues. The J segment lost 2 bases and the V segment lost 3 bases, leaving 1 base of the junction unmatched. The CDR3 nucleotides read TGTGCCAGCAGTTTCAGGGGGGCTGGAAACACCATATATTTT. Translated: CASSFRGAGNTIYF. The full variable domain, with the rest looked up from reference TRBV28 and TRBJ1-3, is DVKVTQSSRYLVKRTGEKVFLECVQDMDHENMFWYRQDPGLGLRLIYFSYDVKMKEKGDIPEGYSVSREKKERFSLILESASTNQTSMYLCASSFRGAGNTIYFGEGSWLTVV.

The CDR3: CASGIDPAYNEQFF. The CDR3 DNA follows: TGCGCCAGCGGGATAGACCCGGCCTACAATGAGCAGTTCTTC. The V call is TRBV5-1, the J call TRBJ2-1; no definite D call. This CDR3 is 14 amino acids long. With 7 bases removed from V and 2 bases from J, the gap between germline ends came to 13 bases. Germline values: CDR1 SGHRS, CDR2 YFSETQ.

V usage is TRBV12-5 and J usage is TRBJ1-1, with unresolved D. Trimming left V 2 bases short and J 8 bases short, with 6 bases between. This CDR3 region has 11 residues. Germline lookup yields CDR1 LGHNT and CDR2 FRNRAP. For the CDR3, the DNA is TGTGCTAGTGGTTTGAGGTCAGAAGCTTTCTTT. Translation: CASGLRSEAFF.

The rearrangement uses TRBV9 and TRBJ1-2; 8 bases match TRBD1. The CDR3 length is 14 residues. Looked up from germline, CDR1 is SGDLS and CDR2 is YYNGEE. The junction had 4 bases not matched to a gene; V was cut back by 0 bases and J by 6 bases. The chain's CDR3 is CASSVGQGKDGYTF. The CDR3 region has the DNA TGTGCCAGCAGCGTAGGACAGGGGAAGGATGGCTACACCTTC. The full variable domain, in which reference TRBV9 and TRBJ1-2 provide the parts outside the CDR3, is DSGVTQTPKHLITATGQRVTLRCSPRSGDLSVYWYQQSLDQGLQFLIQYYNGEERAKGNILERFSAQQFPDLHSELNLSSLELGDSALYFCASSVGQGKDGYTFGSGTRLTVV.

J is TRBJ2-3 and V is TRBV24-1, with D tentatively TRBD2 (6 bases). Trimming cost V 3 bases and J 10 bases, with 22 bases left between them. The length of the CDR3 is 16 residues. Germline-derived CDR1 and CDR2 are KGHDR and SFDVKD. CDR3 nucleotide sequence: TGTGCCACCAGTGATCAGGACGGGACTCACCCGGCAGCGCAGTATTTT. This codes for CATSDQDGTHPAAQYF.

The CDR3: CASSLGLAGGDNEQFF. The CDR3, as DNA: TGTGCCAGCAGCCTCGGACTAGCGGGGGGTGACAATGAGCAGTTCTTC. V is TRBV7-9 and J is TRBJ2-1; 14 nucleotides agree with TRBD2. The CDR3 runs 16 residues. Germline-derived CDR1 and CDR2 are SEHNR and FQNEAQ (reference sequence). After removal of 5 bases from V and 5 bases from J, the junction contained 5 bases not matched to a gene.

V is TRBV19 and J is TRBJ2-1; 8 positions match TRBD1. With V trimmed by 3 bases and J by 5 bases, 3 bases remained unmatched. Germline V gene sequence: CDR1 LNHDA, CDR2 SQIVND (reference sequence). CDR3 length equals 14 residues. As DNA, the CDR3 is TGTGCCAGTAGTATTGACAGGGGCCACAATGAGCAGTTCTTC. It translates to CASSIDRGHNEQFF.

The chain couples TRBV10-3 to TRBJ2-3, with TRBD2 as a possible D gene (6 bases). Germline V gene sequence: CDR1 ENHRY, CDR2 SYGVKD. V was shortened by 1 base and J by 3 bases, with 11 bases between the two germline ends. The CDR3 extends over 15 amino acids. The CDR3 loop is CAISEFNGGTDTQYF. The CDR3 DNA follows: TGTGCCATCAGTGAGTTTAACGGGGGAACAGATACGCAGTATTTT.

The chain carries TRBV27 and TRBJ1-2, with 7 bases lining up with TRBD1. Germline values: CDR1 MNHEY, CDR2 SMNVEV (reference sequence). The J segment lost 4 bases and the V segment lost 3 bases, leaving 5 bases of the junction unmatched. There are 14 residues in the CDR3. The CDR3 nucleotides read TGTGCCAGCAGTTTGGGGGGACAGCTCTATGGCTACACCTTC. It is translated as CASSLGGQLYGYTF.

This clone was seen once. The DNA of the CDR3 is TGTGCCAAGGGTGGCTACACCTTC. It specifies CAKGGYTF. This chain links TRBV7-9 with TRBJ1-2; D gene ambiguous. The V end was cut by 10 bases, the J end by 7 bases, with 4 bases between. The CDR3 spans 8 residues. Germline V gives CDR1 SEHNR, CDR2 FQNEAQ (reference sequence).

The chain couples TRBV5-4 to TRBJ2-1; D is ambiguous. V lost 0 bases and J lost 6, with 7 bases in between. The CDR3 spans 13 residues. The germline gives CDR1 SGHNT, CDR2 YYREEE (reference sequence). The CDR3 spells CASSLVGSNEQFF. The CDR3 DNA is TGTGCCAGCAGCTTGGTTGGTTCCAATGAGCAGTTCTTC.

The rearrangement links TRBV27 to TRBJ1-1; D remains ambiguous. This CDR3 comprises 13 residues. Trimming pared 3 bases from V and 3 bases from J, leaving 8 bases between. Germline V gene lookup returns CDR1 MNHEY and CDR2 SMNVEV (reference sequence). As DNA, the CDR3 is TGTGCCAGCAGTTTCCGGGAGGACACTGAAGCTTTCTTT. It specifies CASSFREDTEAFF.

The rearrangement joins TRBV10-1 to TRBJ2-1; TRBD2 matches 7 bases. CDR1 and CDR2 from the germline V gene are WNHNN and SYGVQD (reference sequence). V shed 0 bases and J 6 bases; nucleotides not matched to a gene: 5. The CDR3 runs 15 residues. The DNA of the CDR3 is TGCGCCAGCAGTGAGTCAAAAGCGGGGCTCAATGAGCAGTTCTTC. As protein: CASSESKAGLNEQFF.

V is TRBV28 and J is TRBJ1-2, with 7 bases fitting TRBD1. CDR1 and CDR2 (germline): MDHEN, SYDVKM. The length of the CDR3 is 15 residues. The ends lost 5 bases at V and 7 bases at J; junction bases unmatched: 13. CDR3 in amino acids: CASSPRTGSLGGYTF. CDR3 nucleotide sequence: TGTGCCAGCAGTCCGCGGACAGGTTCGCTCGGTGGCTACACCTTC.

The chain carries TRBV19 and TRBJ2-1, with 15 bases that match TRBD2. The CDR3 spans 18 residues. V lost 3 bases and J lost 3; bases outside the gene matches: 6. Germline CDR1 and CDR2: LNHDA and SQIVND (reference sequence). CDR3 in DNA: TGTGCCAGTAGTATGCGGACTAGCGGGGGGGCCAGCTACAATGAGCAGTTCTTC. Amino acid sequence: CASSMRTSGGASYNEQFF. The full variable domain, with the rest looked up from reference TRBV19 and TRBJ2-1, is DGGITQSPKYLFRKEGQNVTLSCEQNLNHDAMYWYRQDPGQGLRLIYYSQIVNDFQKGDIAEGYSVSREKKESFPLTVTSAQKNPTAFYLCASSMRTSGGASYNEQFFGPGTRLTVL.